This entry lists 15 T cell receptor beta chains sequenced from one sample in a study of identical twins. A single record per CDR3 protein comes from TCRdb applying MiXCR to the 5' RACE reads. In the table there are about 520,000 distinct CDR3 sequences, under 25% of which are singletons. The data also belong to a second study, concerning T cells expressing NK-cell markers.

Sequencing was carried out using CD4+ T cells sorted from blood. The receptors originated from a woman aged 18-30 years in good health.

This clonotype was found a few times. The rearrangement uses TRBV7-9 and TRBJ2-1, with 7 bases matching TRBD1. V lost 6 bases to trimming and J lost 5 bases; unmatched junction nucleotides: 10. This CDR3 region has 15 residues. CDR1 and CDR2 from the germline V gene are SEHNR and FQNEAQ (reference sequence). The CDR3: CASRLRGIRNNEQFF. The CDR3 coding sequence is TGTGCCAGCAGGCTCAGGGGGATAAGGAACAATGAGCAGTTCTTC.

This clonotype was seen only a few times. The V call is TRBV7-8, the J call TRBJ2-6; weak D call: TRBD2 (5 bases). The CDR3 has 14 amino acids. Germline CDR1 and CDR2: SGHVS and FQNEAQ. Trimming took off 5 bases at V and 4 bases at J, with 9 bases between the two ends. The CDR3 is CASSLTGGANVLTF. As DNA, the CDR3 is TGTGCCAGCAGCCTGACGGGGGGGGCCAACGTCCTGACTTTC.

This clonotype was recorded a few times. The chain links TRBV20-1 to TRBJ2-3, with 13 bases that match TRBD2. This CDR3 is 17 amino acids long. The germline CDR1 and CDR2 sequences are DFQATT and SNEGSKA (reference sequence). The V and J ends lost 5 bases and 7 bases, in that order; junction bases with no gene match: 15. The DNA of the CDR3 is TGCAGTGCTCCCGGGACTAGCGGGACTGAGTCATTACATACGCAGTATTTT. Protein sequence: CSAPGTSGTESLHTQYF.

In this sample, this clonotype turned up a few times. The rearrangement joins TRBV5-1 to TRBJ2-3; 12 nucleotides agree with TRBD2. V lost 0 bases to trimming and J lost 3 bases; unmatched junction nucleotides: 2. The CDR3 loop spans 16 amino acids. The germline V gene encodes CDR1 SGHRS and CDR2 YFSETQ. CDR3 region: CASSLGGTSGTDTQYF. The CDR3 coding sequence is TGCGCCAGCAGCTTGGGGGGGACTAGCGGGACAGATACGCAGTATTTT.

The rearrangement joins TRBV20-1 to TRBJ2-5; TRBD2 agrees at 7 bases. After removal of 5 bases from V and 5 bases from J, the junction contained 17 bases not matched to a gene. The CDR3 has 16 amino acids. CDR1 is DFQATT and CDR2 is SNEGSKA in the germline V gene (reference sequence). This CDR3 is CSAPRLAEGSWETQYF. The CDR3 DNA sequence: TGCAGTGCTCCCCGTCTAGCGGAGGGGTCTTGGGAGACCCAGTACTTC.

This clonotype appeared a few times. The V call is TRBV9, the J call TRBJ2-1, with D possibly TRBD2 on 5 matching bases. V lost 4 bases, J lost 7 bases, and 12 bases lay in between. This CDR3 has 13 amino acids. Germline loops: CDR1 SGDLS, CDR2 YYNGEE. Here the CDR3 DNA reads TGTGCCAGCAGCTCCCCGGGGAGTAATGAGCAGTTCTTC. It translates to CASSSPGSNEQFF.

Many counts were recorded for this clonotype. The rearrangement uses TRBV20-1 and TRBJ1-2; D might be TRBD1 (6 bases). The CDR3 extends over 11 amino acids. CDR1 is DFQATT and CDR2 is SNEGSKA in the germline V gene (reference sequence). V lost 4 bases and J 4 bases, leaving 7 bases between the germline ends. CDR3 bases: TGCAGTGCTACGGACAGCTATGGCTACACCTTC. Its protein is CSATDSYGYTF.

The chain couples TRBV12-3 or TRBV12-4 to TRBJ1-2, with TRBD1 identical over 7 bases. The CDR3 runs 14 residues. V shed 6 bases, J shed 7 bases, and the junction held 11 bases outside the gene matches. CDR3 DNA sequence: TGTGCCAGCAGGTACCTCTACAGGGGCGCTGGCTACACCTTC. This sequence encodes CASRYLYRGAGYTF.

This clonotype was seen a handful of times. The J gene is TRBJ2-3, the V gene TRBV20-1, with D uncertain. The CDR3 is 12 amino acids. V shed 6 bases and J shed 0 bases, with 7 bases lying between them. Germline CDR1 reads DFQATT; CDR2 reads SNEGSKA (reference sequence). The chain's CDR3 is CSAEPSTDTQYF. Here the CDR3 DNA reads TGCAGTGCGGAACCTAGCACAGATACGCAGTATTTT.

The chain links TRBV20-1 to TRBJ1-5; 10 bases fit TRBD1. The J segment lost 5 bases and the V segment lost 5 bases, leaving 6 bases of the junction unmatched. Germline-derived CDR1 and CDR2 are DFQATT and SNEGSKA (reference sequence). The CDR3 has 14 residues. This CDR3 is CSAYADRGYQPQHF. CDR3 nucleotide sequence: TGCAGTGCTTATGCGGACAGGGGGTATCAGCCCCAGCATTTT.

This clonotype was seen more than once but under ten times. The rearrangement joins TRBV20-1 to TRBJ2-5; D unresolved. The CDR3 spans 15 residues. CDR1 and CDR2 from the germline V gene are DFQATT and SNEGSKA (reference sequence). V dropped 3 bases and J dropped 2 bases, with 16 bases sitting between them. CDR3 nucleotide sequence: TGCAGTGCTAGGAAACACCCTTCTGGACAAGAGACCCAGTACTTC. Its translation is CSARKHPSGQETQYF.

This chain uses TRBV19 with TRBJ1-2, with 7 positions matching TRBD1. Germline trimming cut 5 bases from V and 7 bases from J; bases unmatched to any gene: 7. Germline V CDR1 and CDR2: LNHDA, SQIVND (reference sequence). The CDR3 has 13 amino acids. CDR3: CASSQRQGGGYTF. The CDR3 DNA follows: TGTGCCAGTAGTCAGAGACAGGGCGGTGGCTACACCTTC.

This clonotype was counted between two and nine times. The rearrangement links TRBV6-2 or TRBV6-3 to TRBJ2-2; no clear D gene. Trimming stripped 4 bases from V and 15 bases from J, with 12 bases between. The CDR3 totals 11 residues. CDR1 is MNHEY, CDR2 SVGEGT, per germline. This CDR3 is CASSSPRLVFF. CDR3 nucleotide sequence: TGTGCCAGCAGTTCACCACGATTGGTGTTTTTT.

This clonotype came up a few times. The rearrangement links TRBV20-1 to TRBJ1-3; D is uncertain. The ends were cut back, 6 bases at V and 4 bases at J, with 16 bases in the middle. This CDR3 is 14 amino acids long. Per germline, CDR1 DFQATT and CDR2 SNEGSKA (reference sequence). CDR3 amino acids: CSATAGGLGNTIYF. CDR3 nucleotide sequence: TGCAGTGCAACGGCGGGAGGTCTGGGAAACACCATATATTTT.

This clonotype was detected a few times. V gene TRBV2 combines with J gene TRBJ1-2; D unclear. V dropped 11 bases and J dropped 3 bases, with 13 bases sitting between them. The CDR3 is 12 amino acids. The germline gives CDR1 SNHLY, CDR2 FYNNEI. The DNA of the CDR3 is TGTGCCGTCCAAAAGGCGTACTATGGCTACACCTTC. It is translated as CAVQKAYYGYTF.